Listed below are T cell receptor beta chains from one sample, sequenced in a study of T cells in Graves' hyperthyroidism and ophthalmopathy. TCRdb independently ran MiXCR on the multiplex PCR reads; one entry per CDR3 protein. The sample lists about 200,000 distinct CDR3 sequences; around 16% were seen once. The sequencing input was blood. These receptors were obtained from a woman in her 50s with Graves' hyperthyroidism. CDR3s include the opening cysteine and the closing phenylalanine or tryptophan. The D gene is left open where the match is weak. Size is omitted from some rows. Given values are once, few, many or a class for expanded clones.

D gene,V gene,J gene,clone size,CDR3 DNA,CDR3 protein
TRBD2,TRBV7-9,TRBJ2-3,few,TGTGCCAGCAGCCAAGCGGGGATCACAGATACGCAGTATTTT,CASSQAGITDTQYF
.,TRBV27,TRBJ2-7,.,TGTGCCAGCAGTTTTCGGACTGATTACGAGCAGTACTTC,CASSFRTDYEQYF
.,TRBV20-1,TRBJ1-2,few,TGCAGTGCTAGAGATTATGGGGAGGGGGTCGATGGCTACACCTTC,CSARDYGEGVDGYTF
.,TRBV11-2,TRBJ2-1,.,TGTGCCAGCAGCCAAGAGTCCGGGAGCGGAAATGAGCAGTTCTTC,CASSQESGSGNEQFF
.,TRBV15,TRBJ2-1,many,TGTGCCACCAGCAGAGTTGGGGAAAGCTCCTACAATGAGCAGTTCTTC,CATSRVGESSYNEQFF
TRBD2,TRBV2,TRBJ2-5,many,TGTGCCAGCAGTGTACAAGCGGGGCGTGGGGAGACCCAGTACTTC,CASSVQAGRGETQYF
.,TRBV12-3/TRBV12-4,TRBJ2-7,.,TGTGCCAGCAGTTTAATGGCTACGAGCTCCTACGAGCAGTACTTC,CASSLMATSSYEQYF
.,TRBV3-1,TRBJ2-2,few,TGTGCCAGCAGCCAAGGCAGGGGACACGGGGAGCTGTTTTTT,CASSQGRGHGELFF
.,TRBV18,TRBJ1-1,many,TGTGCCAGCTCACTCCCCGTCATCAACACTGAAGCTTTCTTT,CASSLPVINTEAFF
.,TRBV28,TRBJ1-2,few,TGTGCCAGCAGTTTTGGGGGGGGCTCACACACGGGCTACACCTTC,CASSFGGGSHTGYTF
TRBD2,TRBV20-1,TRBJ2-3,many,TGCAGTGCCGATCCTCAAAGCGGGAGTGGTCACACAGATACGCAGTATTTT,CSADPQSGSGHTDTQYF
.,TRBV30,TRBJ1-3,.,TGTGCCTGGAGGGACTCGCAGGGATTCTCTGGAAACACCATATATTTT,CAWRDSQGFSGNTIYF
.,TRBV28,TRBJ2-5,few,TGTGCCAGCAGTTTATCCGGTGTCAGCGGAAGAACCCAAGAGACCCAGTACTTC,CASSLSGVSGRTQETQYF
.,TRBV6-1,TRBJ2-7,many,TGTGCCAGCAGTGTCGGGATAACGGCAGCCTACGAGCAGTACTTC,CASSVGITAAYEQYF
TRBD2,TRBV7-9,TRBJ2-3,many,TGTGCCAGCAGCCCTAACCCGGGACTAGCCTTCACAGATACGCAGTATTTT,CASSPNPGLAFTDTQYF
.,TRBV7-9,TRBJ1-1,many,TGTGCCAGCAGCCCGGAAAGGGGGAGGATGAGAGCTTTCTTT,CASSPERGRMRAFF
.,TRBV5-4,TRBJ1-1,few,TGTGCCAGCAGCAAGACTGACGGTTATGAAGCTTTCTTT,CASSKTDGYEAFF
.,TRBV28,TRBJ1-4,once,TGTGCCAGCTCCTACCAAGAGGGGCGGGCTAGTAATGAAAAACTGTTTTTT,CASSYQEGRASNEKLFF
.,TRBV13,TRBJ1-4,many,TGTGCCAGCAGCTTAGGACACGGTGTGGATGAAAAACTGTTTTTT,CASSLGHGVDEKLFF
.,TRBV30,TRBJ2-3,many,TGTGCCTGGAATCGCCAGGGCAGTTTTACAGATACGCAGTATTTT,CAWNRQGSFTDTQYF
.,TRBV4-1,TRBJ1-5,.,TGCGCCAGCAGCCAAGATCTAGGGGTGGATCAGCCCCAGCATTTT,CASSQDLGVDQPQHF
TRBD2,TRBV7-9,TRBJ2-1,.,TGTGCCAGCAGCTTAGCTCTAGCGGGAGAGCAATACAATGAGCAGTTCTTC,CASSLALAGEQYNEQFF
TRBD2,TRBV7-3,TRBJ2-1,.,TGTGCCAGCAGCTTAAGTAGACTAGCGGGGTACAATGAGCAGTTCTTC,CASSLSRLAGYNEQFF
TRBD2,TRBV9,TRBJ2-3,.,TGTGCCAGCAGCGCCACCGGGACTAGCGGCTCTAGCACAGATACGCAGTATTTT,CASSATGTSGSSTDTQYF
.,TRBV11-2,TRBJ2-3,many,TGTGCCAGCAGCTTAGATAGGAGGGGAACAGATACGCAGTATTTT,CASSLDRRGTDTQYF
.,TRBV20-1,TRBJ2-7,.,TGCAGTGCTAGAGCATCAACCTACGAGCAGTACTTC,CSARASTYEQYF
TRBD1,TRBV27,TRBJ2-7,many,TGTGCCAGCAGGGGACAGTTTAGCTCCTACGAGCAGTACTTC,CASRGQFSSYEQYF
.,TRBV19,TRBJ1-2,.,TGTGCCAGTAGTATGTATTCGGCTAACTATGGCTACACCTTC,CASSMYSANYGYTF
TRBD2,TRBV27,TRBJ2-1,many,TGTGCCAGCAGTTTATCGGGACTATACGGGGATGAGCAGTTCTTC,CASSLSGLYGDEQFF
.,TRBV19,TRBJ1-1,.,TGTGCCAGTAGTATAGGGCGGGACGTGTCTGAAGCTTTCTTT,CASSIGRDVSEAFF
.,TRBV20-1,TRBJ1-4,.,TGCAGTGCCCGAAACGTAAATGAAAAACTGTTTTTT,CSARNVNEKLFF
TRBD2,TRBV6-6,TRBJ2-1,few,TGTGCCAGCAGTTACTCTTGGCTAGCGGGATACAATGAGCAGTTCTTC,CASSYSWLAGYNEQFF
.,TRBV28,TRBJ2-1,.,TGTGCTTCGACCCCGGCGGAGGCGATGTCCTACAATGAGCAGTTCTTC,CASTPAEAMSYNEQFF
.,TRBV10-1,TRBJ2-5,few,TGCGCCTCTAAAGGTTGGGGGCGCGGAGAGACCCAGTACTTC,CASKGWGRGETQYF
.,TRBV9,TRBJ2-1,many,TGTGCCAGCAGCGTGAGTGGGATAGACAATGAGCAGTTCTTC,CASSVSGIDNEQFF
.,TRBV28,TRBJ2-1,.,TGTGCCAGCAGTGGGATAGGTCAAGGGGGACACAATGAGCAGTTCTTC,CASSGIGQGGHNEQFF
.,TRBV10-3,TRBJ1-5,many,TGTGCCATCAGTGACAGAAATCAGCCCCAGCATTTT,CAISDRNQPQHF